This TCR beta chain was identified during a study of blood T cell repertoires in COVID-19. Across the whole study: The United States, Italy and Spain were the sources of the acute and convalescent COVID-19 samples. PBMCs, B-cell-depleted T cells, or T cells were the source of the cDNA or gDNA that made up the material.

The count of this clone is one. Only in-frame clones appear in the TCRdb table, and some are missing; sequencing was by immunoSEQ multiplex PCR. Here the sample spans 450,000 to 500,000 clones, about nine tenths being singletons. The sequence derives from a woman in her sixties who had recovered from COVID-19. Sequenced material: PBMCs or T cells enriched from blood (not recorded which).

In DNA, the CDR3 is TGCAGCGTTGAATTAACTAGCTCCTACGAGCAGTACTTC. This codes for CSVELTSSYEQYF. V is TRBV29-1 and J is TRBJ2-7; possible D gene TRBD2, 5 bases. Trimming removed 2 bases at V and 0 bases at J, with 8 bases between. The CDR3 runs to 13 residues. Germline-derived CDR1 and CDR2 are SQVTM and ANQGSEA.